The source of this TCR beta chain is a study of OX40 agonist ivuxolimab in advanced cancers. V was clipped by 4 bases and J by 3 bases; unmatched bases: 7. The CDR3 totals 14 residues. CDR1 and CDR2 from the germline V gene are SGHRS and YFSETQ. Method: immunoSEQ multiplex PCR; TCRdb's copy keeps in-frame clones and lacks some. The sample records about 81,000 clones, 85% to 90% being singletons. The sequence was obtained from an adult with an advanced solid tumor such as melanoma, head and neck, liver or kidney cancer. The V call is TRBV5-1, the J call TRBJ2-7, with TRBD1 identical over 7 bases. This specimen was CD4+ or CD8+ T cells sorted from blood, taken in a trial of the OX40 agonist ivuxolimab. CDR3 residues: CASSPGTAFYEQYF. The CDR3 coding sequence is TGCGCCAGCAGCCCCGGGACAGCCTTCTACGAGCAGTACTTC.